Listed below are T cell receptor beta chains from one sample, sequenced in a study of CD8 T cell repertoires and HIV-1 epitope variants. Sequenced by immunoSEQ multiplex PCR; TCRdb stores in-frame clones only, minus some. Of about 5,600 clones listed, about three fifths are singletons. The antigens of these receptors remain unknown. Material for sequencing was cultured CD8+ T cells derived from PBMCs. These TCRs come from a male donor with HIV. CDR3s include the opening cysteine and the closing phenylalanine or tryptophan. D genes are given only for firm matches. Clone size appears in some rows only: once, few, many, or a class for an expanded clone.

v_gene,j_gene,abundance,d_gene,CDR3aa,CDR3nt
TRBV4-1,TRBJ2-7,-,TRBD1,CASSQFDRVVDEQYF,TGCGCCAGCAGCCAGTTCGACAGGGTAGTCGACGAGCAGTACTTC
TRBV6-5,TRBJ1-4,-,-,CASSYGVEEKLFF,TGTGCCAGCAGTTATGGGGTAGAGGAAAAACTGTTTTTT
TRBV5-4,TRBJ2-7,few,TRBD2,CASSPPAREGYEQYF,TGTGCCAGCAGCCCCCCCGCGAGGGAGGGATACGAGCAGTACTTC
TRBV7-9,TRBJ2-2,-,TRBD2,CASSSGTSGGELFF,TGTGCCAGCAGCTCCGGGACTAGCGGCGGGGAGCTGTTTTTT
TRBV11-2,TRBJ1-3,-,-,CASRPNSYRETGNTIYF,TGTGCCAGCAGACCAAATTCCTACAGGGAGACTGGAAACACCATATATTTT
TRBV5-1,TRBJ1-2,-,-,CASSLDGSGTSGYTF,TGCGCCAGCAGCTTGGATGGATCAGGGACTAGCGGCTACACCTTC
TRBV28,TRBJ2-7,-,-,CASSLGGEQYF,TGTGCCAGCAGTTTAGGGGGAGAGCAGTACTTC
TRBV5-5,TRBJ1-4,-,-,CASSLVAGEKLFF,TGTGCCAGCAGCTTGGTGGCAGGGGAAAAACTGTTTTTT
TRBV28,TRBJ1-5,-,-,CASTFLYGGNSNQPQHF,TGTGCCAGCACCTTTCTTTATGGGGGAAATAGCAATCAGCCCCAGCATTTT
TRBV7-9,TRBJ2-1,-,-,CASEPGDEQFF,TGTGCCAGCGAGCCGGGGGATGAGCAGTTCTTC
TRBV10-3,TRBJ2-7,large,-,CATLGDSTYEQYF,TGTGCCACCCTAGGGGACTCTACTTACGAGCAGTACTTC
TRBV28,TRBJ1-1,few,-,CASSLTLAGTPEAFF,TGTGCCAGCAGTTTAACTCTGGCAGGGACCCCTGAAGCTTTCTTT
TRBV9,TRBJ1-1,-,-,CASSVEGSRNTEAFF,TGTGCCAGCAGCGTAGAGGGCAGTCGGAACACTGAAGCTTTCTTT
TRBV7-2,TRBJ2-7,-,TRBD2,CASSRSGRNSYEQYF,TGTGCCAGCAGTCGTAGCGGGAGGAACTCCTACGAGCAGTACTTC
TRBV5-1,TRBJ2-1,few,-,CASSLDSYNEQFF,TGCGCCAGCAGCTTGGACAGTTACAATGAGCAGTTCTTC
TRBV19,TRBJ2-1,once,TRBD1,CASTGQGTYNEQFF,TGTGCCAGTACGGGACAGGGGACTTACAATGAGCAGTTCTTC
TRBV5-5,TRBJ1-5,few,-,CASSLAGPSGEPQHF,TGTGCCAGCAGCTTGGCAGGGCCCTCTGGGGAGCCCCAGCATTTT
TRBV7-9,TRBJ1-5,-,-,CASSLGRGPNQPQHF,TGTGCCAGCAGCTTAGGCAGGGGCCCTAATCAGCCCCAGCATTTT
TRBV19,TRBJ1-1,-,-,CASTLGGTVNTEAFF,TGTGCCAGTACCCTCGGGGGGACGGTGAACACTGAAGCTTTCTTT
TRBV9,TRBJ2-2,-,-,CASSVGGGELFF,TGTGCCAGCAGCGTAGGGGGAGGGGAGCTGTTTTTT
TRBV29-1,TRBJ2-4,-,TRBD2,CSVDWGGEKNIQYF,TGCAGCGTTGATTGGGGGGGTGAGAAAAACATTCAGTACTTC
TRBV5-6,TRBJ1-1,few,-,CASSPGGGDSTEAFF,TGTGCCAGCAGCCCGGGGGGAGGGGACTCCACTGAAGCTTTCTTT
TRBV28,TRBJ2-7,-,TRBD1,CASISKTGQGAHEQYF,TGTGCCAGCATATCGAAAACGGGACAGGGGGCCCACGAGCAGTACTTC
TRBV27,TRBJ2-5,few,-,CASSSHRAGETQYF,TGTGCCAGCAGTTCTCACAGGGCGGGAGAGACCCAGTACTTC